The TCR beta chain described here comes from a study of CD8+ T cells in alopecia areata. The overall study: Female C3H/HeJ recipients aged roughly 7-11 weeks got skin from C3H/HeJ graft donors aged roughly 6-13 months that had spontaneous alopecia.

This clone came up a few times. Its antigen is unidentified. Genes here carry mouse names. The read stops 4 residues short of the end of the CDR3; the missing end is completed from the germline J gene. The study, taken as a whole, reports: Higher clonality and more expanded CD8+ clones appeared in lesional than normal scalp. In patients, TCRs were shared less clearly than in mice, and HLA may possibly be involved. Normal skin contains resident alphabeta T cells, and these are also sequenced in scalp samples.

CDR1 and CDR2 from the germline V gene are NNHDY and SYVADS. The junction had 6 bases not matched to a gene; V was cut back by 4 bases and J by 3 bases. The CDR3 consists of 14 residues. The pooled cutaneous lymph node cells were sorted using several markers (CD4, CD8alpha, NKG2D, NKG2ACE and others). Extraction of RNA preceded its reverse transcription into cDNA, which served as the sequencing template. TCRdb's copy holds only in-frame clones and misses some; the assay was immunoSEQ multiplex PCR. The data show under 350,000 clones, with none appearing a single time. The TCR sequence derives from a C3H/HeJ mouse with alopecia areata. For the strain, the MHC haplotype given is H2-k. The rearrangement joins TRBV13-3 to TRBJ2-7; 8 positions match TRBD2. The specimen was CD4+ T cells sorted from a lymph node. CDR3 in amino acids: CASSRLGTHYEQYF. The part of the CDR3 DNA that was read is TGTGCCAGCAGTCGACTGGGGACTCACTAT.